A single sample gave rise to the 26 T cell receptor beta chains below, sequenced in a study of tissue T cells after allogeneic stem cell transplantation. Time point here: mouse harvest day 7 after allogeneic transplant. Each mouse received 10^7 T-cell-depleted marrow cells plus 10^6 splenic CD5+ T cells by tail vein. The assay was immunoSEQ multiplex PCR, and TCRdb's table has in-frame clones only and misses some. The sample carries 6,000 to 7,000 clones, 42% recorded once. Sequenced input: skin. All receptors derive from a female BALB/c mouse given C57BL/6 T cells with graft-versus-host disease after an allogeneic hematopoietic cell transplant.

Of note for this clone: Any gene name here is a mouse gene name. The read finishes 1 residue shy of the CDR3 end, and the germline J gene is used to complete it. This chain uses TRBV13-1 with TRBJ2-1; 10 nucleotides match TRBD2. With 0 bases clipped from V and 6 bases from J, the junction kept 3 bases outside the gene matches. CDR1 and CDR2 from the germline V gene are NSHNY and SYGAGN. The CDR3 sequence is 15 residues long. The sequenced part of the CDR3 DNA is TGTGCCAGCAGTGATGCTGGGGGGGCGCTTGCTGAGCAGTTC. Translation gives CASSDAGGALAEQF. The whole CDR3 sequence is CASSDAGGALAEQFF.

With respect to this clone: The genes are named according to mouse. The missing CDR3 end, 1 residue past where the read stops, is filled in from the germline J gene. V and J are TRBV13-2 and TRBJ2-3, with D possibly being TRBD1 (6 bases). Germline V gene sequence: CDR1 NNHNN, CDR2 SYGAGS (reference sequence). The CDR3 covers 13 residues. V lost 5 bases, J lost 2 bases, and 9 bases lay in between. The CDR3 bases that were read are TGTGCCAGCGGGGGACAATTTGCAGAAACGCTGTAT. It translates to CASGGQFAETLY. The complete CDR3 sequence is CASGGQFAETLYF.

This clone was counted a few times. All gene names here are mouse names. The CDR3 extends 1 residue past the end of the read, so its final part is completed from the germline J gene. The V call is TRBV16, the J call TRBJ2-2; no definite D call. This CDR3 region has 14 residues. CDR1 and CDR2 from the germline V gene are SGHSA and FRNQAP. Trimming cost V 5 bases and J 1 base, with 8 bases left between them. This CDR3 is CASSRGKNTGQLYF. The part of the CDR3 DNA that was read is TGTGCAAGCAGCCGTGGGAAAAACACCGGGCAGCTCTAC. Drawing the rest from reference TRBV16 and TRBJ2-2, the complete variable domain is NAGVIQTPRHKVTGKGQEATLWCEPISGHSAVFWYRQTIVQGLEFLTYFRNQAPIDDSGMPKERFSAQMPNQSHSTLKIQSTQPQDSAVYLCASSRGKNTGQLYFGEGSKLTVL.

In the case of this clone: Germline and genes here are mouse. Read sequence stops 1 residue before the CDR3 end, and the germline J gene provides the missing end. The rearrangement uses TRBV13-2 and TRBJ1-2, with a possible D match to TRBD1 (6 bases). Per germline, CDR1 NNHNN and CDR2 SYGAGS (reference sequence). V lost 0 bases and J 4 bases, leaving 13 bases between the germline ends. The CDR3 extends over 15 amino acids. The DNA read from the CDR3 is TGTGCCAGCGGTGATGCGGGGGGGGCGGGCTCCGACTACACC. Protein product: CASGDAGGAGSDYT. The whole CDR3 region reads CASGDAGGAGSDYTF.

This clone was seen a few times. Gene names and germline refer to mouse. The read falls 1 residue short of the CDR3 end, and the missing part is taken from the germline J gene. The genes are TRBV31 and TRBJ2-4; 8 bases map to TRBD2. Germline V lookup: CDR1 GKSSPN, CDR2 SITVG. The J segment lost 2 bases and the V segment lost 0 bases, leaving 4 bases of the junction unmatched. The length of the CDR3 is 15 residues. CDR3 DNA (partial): TGTGCCTGGAGTCTACCTGGGGGGCTTCAAAACACCTTGTAC. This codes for CAWSLPGGLQNTLY. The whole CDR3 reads CAWSLPGGLQNTLYF. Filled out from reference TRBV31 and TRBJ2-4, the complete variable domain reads AQTIHQWPVAEIKAVGSPLSLGCTIKGKSSPNLYWYWQATGGTLQQLFYSITVGQVESVVQLNLSASRPKDDQFILSTEKLLLSHSGFYLCAWSLPGGLQNTLYFGAGTRLSVL.

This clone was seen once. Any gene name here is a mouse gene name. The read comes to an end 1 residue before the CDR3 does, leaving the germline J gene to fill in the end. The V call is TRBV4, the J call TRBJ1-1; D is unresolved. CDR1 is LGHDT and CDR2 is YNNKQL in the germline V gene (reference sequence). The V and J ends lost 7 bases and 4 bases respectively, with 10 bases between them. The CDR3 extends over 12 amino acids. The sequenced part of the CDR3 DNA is TGTGCCAGCAACCCCCCAGGCACAGAAGTCTTC. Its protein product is CASNPPGTEVF. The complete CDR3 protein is CASNPPGTEVFF. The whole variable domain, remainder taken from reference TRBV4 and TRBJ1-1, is ETAVFQTPNYHVTQVGNEVSFNCKQTLGHDTMYWYKQDSKKLLKIMFSYNNKQLIVNETVPRRFSPQSSDKAHLNLRIKSVEPEDSAVYLCASNPPGTEVFFGKGTRLTVV.

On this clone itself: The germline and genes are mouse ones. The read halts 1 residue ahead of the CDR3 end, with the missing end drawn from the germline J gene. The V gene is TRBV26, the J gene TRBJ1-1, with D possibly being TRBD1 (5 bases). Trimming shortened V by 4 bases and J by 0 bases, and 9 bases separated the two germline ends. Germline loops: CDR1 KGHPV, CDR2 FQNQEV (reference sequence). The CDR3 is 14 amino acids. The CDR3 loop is CASSHPGQNTEVFF. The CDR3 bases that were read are TGTGCCAGCAGTCACCCGGGACAGAACACAGAAGTCTTC.

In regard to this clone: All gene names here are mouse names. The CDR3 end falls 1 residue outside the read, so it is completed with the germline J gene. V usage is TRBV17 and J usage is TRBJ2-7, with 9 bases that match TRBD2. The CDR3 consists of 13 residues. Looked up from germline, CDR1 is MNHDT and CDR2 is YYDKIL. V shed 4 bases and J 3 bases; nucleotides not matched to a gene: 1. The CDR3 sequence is CASSTGGGYEQYF. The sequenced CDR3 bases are TGTGCTAGCAGTACTGGGGGGGGCTATGAACAGTAC. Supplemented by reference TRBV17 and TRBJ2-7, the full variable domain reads DTTVKQNPRYKLARVGKPVNLICSQTMNHDTMYWYQKKPNQAPKLLLFYYDKILNREADTFEKFQSSRPNNSFCSLYIGSAGLEYSAMYLCASSTGGGYEQYFGPGTRLTVL.

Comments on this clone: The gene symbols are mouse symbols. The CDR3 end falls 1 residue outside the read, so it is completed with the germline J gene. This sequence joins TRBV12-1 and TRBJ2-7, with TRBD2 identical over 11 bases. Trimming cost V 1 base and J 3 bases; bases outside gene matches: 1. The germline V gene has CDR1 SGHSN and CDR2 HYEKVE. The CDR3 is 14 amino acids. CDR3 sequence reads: CASSLGLGVYEQYF. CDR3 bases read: TGTGCCAGCTCTCTGGGACTGGGGGTCTATGAACAGTAC.

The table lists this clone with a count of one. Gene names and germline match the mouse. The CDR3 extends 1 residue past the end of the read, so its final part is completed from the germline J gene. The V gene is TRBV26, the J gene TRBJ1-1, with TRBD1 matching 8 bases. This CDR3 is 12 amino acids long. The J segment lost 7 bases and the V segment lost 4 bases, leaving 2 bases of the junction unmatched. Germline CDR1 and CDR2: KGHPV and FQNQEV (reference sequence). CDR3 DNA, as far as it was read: TGTGCCAGCAGTCAACAGGGGGGAGAAGTCTTC. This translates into CASSQQGGEVF. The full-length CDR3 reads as CASSQQGGEVFF.

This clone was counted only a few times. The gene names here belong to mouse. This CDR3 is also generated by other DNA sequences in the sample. CDR3 bases read: TGTGCCAGCAGTCGGGACAGACAAAACACCTTGTAC. Encoded protein: CASSRDRQNTLY. From start to end, the CDR3 is CASSRDRQNTLYF. The chain carries TRBV26 and TRBJ2-4; TRBD1 aligns across 7 bases. The read ends 1 residue early relative to the CDR3; the germline J gene fills the gap. With V trimmed by 4 bases and J by 3 bases, 1 base remained unmatched. Germline lookup yields CDR1 KGHPV and CDR2 FQNQEV (reference sequence). The CDR3 extends over 13 amino acids.

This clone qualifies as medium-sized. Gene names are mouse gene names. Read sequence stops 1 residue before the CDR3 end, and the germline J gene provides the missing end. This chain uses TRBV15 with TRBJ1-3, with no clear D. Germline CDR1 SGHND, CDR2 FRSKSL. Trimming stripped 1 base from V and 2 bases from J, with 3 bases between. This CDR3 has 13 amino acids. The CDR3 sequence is CASSLGAGNTLYF. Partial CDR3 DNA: TGTGCCAGCAGTTTAGGGGCTGGAAATACGCTCTAT. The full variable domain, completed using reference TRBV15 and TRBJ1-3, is DAGVTQTPRHEVAEKGQTIILKCEPVSGHNDLFWYRQTKIQGLELLSYFRSKSLMEDGGAFKDRFKAEMLNSSFSTLKIQPTEPKDSAVYLCASSLGAGNTLYFGEGSRLIVV.

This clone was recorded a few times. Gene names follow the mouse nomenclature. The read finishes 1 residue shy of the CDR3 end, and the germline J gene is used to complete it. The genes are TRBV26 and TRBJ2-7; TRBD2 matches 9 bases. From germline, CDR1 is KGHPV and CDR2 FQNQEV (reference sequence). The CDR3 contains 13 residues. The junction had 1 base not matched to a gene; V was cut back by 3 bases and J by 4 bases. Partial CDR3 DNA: TGTGCCAGCAGTCTCACTGGGGGGTATGAACAGTAC. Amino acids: CASSLTGGYEQY. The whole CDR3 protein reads CASSLTGGYEQYF.

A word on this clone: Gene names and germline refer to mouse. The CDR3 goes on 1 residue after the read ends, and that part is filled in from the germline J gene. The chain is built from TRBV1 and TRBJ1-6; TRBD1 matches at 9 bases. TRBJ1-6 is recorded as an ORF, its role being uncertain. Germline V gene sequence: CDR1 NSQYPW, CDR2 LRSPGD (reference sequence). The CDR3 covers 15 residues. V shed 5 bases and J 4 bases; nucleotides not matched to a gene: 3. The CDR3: CTCSTGTGYNSPLYF. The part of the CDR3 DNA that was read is TGCACCTGCAGTACCGGGACAGGGTATAATTCGCCCCTCTAC.

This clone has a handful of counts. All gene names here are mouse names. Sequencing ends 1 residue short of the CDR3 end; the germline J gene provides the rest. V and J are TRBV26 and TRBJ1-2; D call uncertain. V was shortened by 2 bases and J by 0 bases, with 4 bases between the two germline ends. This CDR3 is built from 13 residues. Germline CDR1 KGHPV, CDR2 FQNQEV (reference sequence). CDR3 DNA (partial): TGTGCCAGCAGTCTGACAGCAAACTCCGACTACACC. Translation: CASSLTANSDYT. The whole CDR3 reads CASSLTANSDYTF.

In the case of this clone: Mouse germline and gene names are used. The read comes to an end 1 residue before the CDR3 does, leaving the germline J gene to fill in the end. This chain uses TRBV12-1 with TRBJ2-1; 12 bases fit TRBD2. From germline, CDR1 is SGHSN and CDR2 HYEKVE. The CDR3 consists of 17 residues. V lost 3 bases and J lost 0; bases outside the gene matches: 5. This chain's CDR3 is CASSIGLGGFNYAEQFF. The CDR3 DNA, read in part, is TGTGCCAGCTCTATCGGACTGGGGGGGTTTAACTATGCTGAGCAGTTC.

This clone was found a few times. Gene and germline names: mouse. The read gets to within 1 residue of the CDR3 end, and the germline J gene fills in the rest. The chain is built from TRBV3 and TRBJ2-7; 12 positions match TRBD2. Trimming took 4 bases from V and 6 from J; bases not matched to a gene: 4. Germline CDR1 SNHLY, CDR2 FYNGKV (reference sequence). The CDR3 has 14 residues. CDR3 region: CASSSGLGGIEQYF. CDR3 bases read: TGTGCCAGCAGCTCCGGACTGGGGGGGATTGAACAGTAC.

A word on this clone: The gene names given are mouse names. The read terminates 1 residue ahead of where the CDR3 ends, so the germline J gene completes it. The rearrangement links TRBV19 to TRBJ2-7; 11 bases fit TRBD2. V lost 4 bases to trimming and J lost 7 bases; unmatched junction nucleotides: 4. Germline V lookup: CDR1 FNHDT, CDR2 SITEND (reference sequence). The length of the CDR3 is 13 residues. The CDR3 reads CASSRTGGREQYF. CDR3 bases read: TGTGCCAGCAGTCGGACTGGGGGGAGGGAACAGTAC.

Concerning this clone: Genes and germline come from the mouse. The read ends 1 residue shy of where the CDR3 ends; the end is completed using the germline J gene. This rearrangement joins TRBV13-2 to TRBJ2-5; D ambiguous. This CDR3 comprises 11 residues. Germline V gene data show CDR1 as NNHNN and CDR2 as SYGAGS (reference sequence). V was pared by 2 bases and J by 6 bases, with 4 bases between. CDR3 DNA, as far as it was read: TGTGCCAGCGGTGACAGGGACACCCAGTAC. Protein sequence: CASGDRDTQY. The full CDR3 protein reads CASGDRDTQYF.

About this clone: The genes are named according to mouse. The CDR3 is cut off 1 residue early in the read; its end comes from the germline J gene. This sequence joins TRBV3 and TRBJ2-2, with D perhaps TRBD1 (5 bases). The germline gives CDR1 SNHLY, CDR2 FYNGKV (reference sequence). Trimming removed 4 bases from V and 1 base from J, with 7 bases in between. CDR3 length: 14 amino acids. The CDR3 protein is CASSSGQNTGQLYF. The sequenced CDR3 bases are TGTGCCAGCAGCTCCGGACAAAACACCGGGCAGCTCTAC.

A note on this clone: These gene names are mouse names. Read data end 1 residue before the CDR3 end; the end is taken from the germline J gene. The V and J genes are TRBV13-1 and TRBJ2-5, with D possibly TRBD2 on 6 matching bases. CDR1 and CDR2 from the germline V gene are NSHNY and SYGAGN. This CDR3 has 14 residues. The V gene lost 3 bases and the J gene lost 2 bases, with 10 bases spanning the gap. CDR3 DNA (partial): TGTGCCAGCAGTGTCTCTGGGGCCCAAGACACCCAGTAC. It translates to CASSVSGAQDTQY. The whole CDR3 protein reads CASSVSGAQDTQYF.

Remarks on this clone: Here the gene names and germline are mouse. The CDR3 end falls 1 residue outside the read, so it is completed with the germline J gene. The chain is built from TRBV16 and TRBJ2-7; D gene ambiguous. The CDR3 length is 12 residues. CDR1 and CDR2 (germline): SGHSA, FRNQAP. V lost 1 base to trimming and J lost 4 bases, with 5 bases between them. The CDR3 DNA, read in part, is TGTGCAAGCAGCTTAGGGGTGTATGAACAGTAC. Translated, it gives CASSLGVYEQY. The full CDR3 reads CASSLGVYEQYF.

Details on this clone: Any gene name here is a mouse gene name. The covered CDR3 bases are TGTGCCAGAGAGGGGCAGGGGGCAAACTCCGACTACACC. Translating gives CAREGQGANSDYT. The full CDR3 reads CAREGQGANSDYTF. The V gene is TRBV4, the J gene TRBJ1-2; 7 positions agree with TRBD1. The read stops 1 residue short of the end of the CDR3; the missing end is completed from the germline J gene. CDR3 length: 14 residues. With V trimmed by 9 bases and J by 0 bases, 7 bases remained unmatched. Germline lookup yields CDR1 LGHDT and CDR2 YNNKQL (reference sequence).

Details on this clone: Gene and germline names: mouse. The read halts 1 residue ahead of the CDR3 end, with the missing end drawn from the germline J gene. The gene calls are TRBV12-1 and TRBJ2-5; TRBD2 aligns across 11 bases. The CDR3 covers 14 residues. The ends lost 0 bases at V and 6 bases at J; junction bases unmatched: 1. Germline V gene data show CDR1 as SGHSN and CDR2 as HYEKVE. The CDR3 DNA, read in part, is TGTGCCAGCTCTCTCAGGGACTGGGGGGACACCCAGTAC. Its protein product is CASSLRDWGDTQY. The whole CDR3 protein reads CASSLRDWGDTQYF.

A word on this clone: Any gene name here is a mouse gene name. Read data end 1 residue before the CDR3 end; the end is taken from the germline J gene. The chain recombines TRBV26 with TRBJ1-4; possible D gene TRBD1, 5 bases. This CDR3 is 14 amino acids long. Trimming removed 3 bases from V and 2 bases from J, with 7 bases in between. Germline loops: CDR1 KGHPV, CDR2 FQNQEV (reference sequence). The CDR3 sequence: CASSLGHSNERLFF. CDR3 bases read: TGTGCCAGCAGTCTTGGACACTCCAACGAAAGATTATTT.

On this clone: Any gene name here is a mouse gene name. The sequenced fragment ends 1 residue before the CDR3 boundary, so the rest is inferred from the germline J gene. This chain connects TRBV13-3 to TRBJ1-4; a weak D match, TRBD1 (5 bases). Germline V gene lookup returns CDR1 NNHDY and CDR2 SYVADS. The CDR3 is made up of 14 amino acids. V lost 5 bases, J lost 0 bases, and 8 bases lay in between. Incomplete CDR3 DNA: TGTGCCAGCAGCGGGGGGTTTTCCAACGAAAGATTATTT. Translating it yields CASSGGFSNERLF. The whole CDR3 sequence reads CASSGGFSNERLFF.